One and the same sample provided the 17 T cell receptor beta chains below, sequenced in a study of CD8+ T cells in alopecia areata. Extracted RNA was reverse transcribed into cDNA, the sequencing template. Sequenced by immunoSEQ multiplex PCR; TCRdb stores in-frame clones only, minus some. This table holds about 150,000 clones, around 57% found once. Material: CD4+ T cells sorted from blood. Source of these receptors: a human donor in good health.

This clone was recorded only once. This CDR3 reads CASSFGPKEGEQFF. The CDR3 DNA follows: TGTGCCAGCAGCTTCGGACCCAAGGAGGGTGAGCAGTTCTTC. V gene TRBV5-6 combines with J gene TRBJ2-1; TRBD2 might be the D (6 bases). The CDR3 runs to 14 residues. The V gene's germline CDR1 is SGHDT and CDR2 YYEEEE. V was trimmed by 2 bases and J by 9 bases, leaving 15 bases between them.

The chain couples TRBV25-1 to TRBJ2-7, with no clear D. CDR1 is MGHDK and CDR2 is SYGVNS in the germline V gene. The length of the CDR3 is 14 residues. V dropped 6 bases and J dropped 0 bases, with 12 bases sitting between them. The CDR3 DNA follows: TGTGCCAGCAGGGGCTCATCAACCTCCTACGAGCAGTACTTC. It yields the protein CASRGSSTSYEQYF.

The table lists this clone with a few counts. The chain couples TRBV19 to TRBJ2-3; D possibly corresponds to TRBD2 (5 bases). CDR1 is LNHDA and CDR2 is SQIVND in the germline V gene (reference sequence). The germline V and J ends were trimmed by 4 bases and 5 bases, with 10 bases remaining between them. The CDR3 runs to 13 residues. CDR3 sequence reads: CASSTSGVDTQYF. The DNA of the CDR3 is TGTGCCAGTAGTACTTCCGGGGTAGATACGCAGTATTTT. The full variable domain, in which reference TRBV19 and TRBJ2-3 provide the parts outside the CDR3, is DGGITQSPKYLFRKEGQNVTLSCEQNLNHDAMYWYRQDPGQGLRLIYYSQIVNDFQKGDIAEGYSVSREKKESFPLTVTSAQKNPTAFYLCASSTSGVDTQYFGPGTRLTVL.

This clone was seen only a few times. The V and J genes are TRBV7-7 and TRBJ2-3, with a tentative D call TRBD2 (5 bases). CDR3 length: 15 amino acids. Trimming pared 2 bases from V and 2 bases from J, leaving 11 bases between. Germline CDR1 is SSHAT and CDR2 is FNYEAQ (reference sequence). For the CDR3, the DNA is TGTGCCAGCAGCTTAACCAGCGGCTACACAGATACGCAGTATTTT. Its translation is CASSLTSGYTDTQYF.

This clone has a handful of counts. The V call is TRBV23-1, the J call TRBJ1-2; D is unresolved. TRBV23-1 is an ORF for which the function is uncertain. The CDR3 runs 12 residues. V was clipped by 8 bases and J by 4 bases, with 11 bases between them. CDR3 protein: CASSNRFYGYTF. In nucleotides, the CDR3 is TGCGCCAGCTCTAACCGTTTCTATGGCTACACCTTC.

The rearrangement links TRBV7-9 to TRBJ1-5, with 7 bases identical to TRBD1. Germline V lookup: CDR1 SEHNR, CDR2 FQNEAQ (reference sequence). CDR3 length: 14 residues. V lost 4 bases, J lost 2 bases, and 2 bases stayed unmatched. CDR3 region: CASSSTGGNQPQHF. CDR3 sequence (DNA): TGTGCCAGCAGCTCTACAGGGGGCAATCAGCCCCAGCATTTT.

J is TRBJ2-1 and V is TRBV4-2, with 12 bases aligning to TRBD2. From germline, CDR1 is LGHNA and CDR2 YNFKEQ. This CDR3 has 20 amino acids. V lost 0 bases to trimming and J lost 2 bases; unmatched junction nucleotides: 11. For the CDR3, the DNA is TGTGCCAGCAGCCAAGACCTATATCTAGCGGGAGGGAAACCCTACAATGAGCAGTTCTTC. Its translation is CASSQDLYLAGGKPYNEQFF.

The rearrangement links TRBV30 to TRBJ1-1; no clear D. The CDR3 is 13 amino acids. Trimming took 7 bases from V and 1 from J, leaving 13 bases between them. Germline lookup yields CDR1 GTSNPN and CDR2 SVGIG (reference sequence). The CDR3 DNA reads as TGTGCCTACACGTCCAGGTGGAACACTGAAGCTTTCTTT. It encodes CAYTSRWNTEAFF.

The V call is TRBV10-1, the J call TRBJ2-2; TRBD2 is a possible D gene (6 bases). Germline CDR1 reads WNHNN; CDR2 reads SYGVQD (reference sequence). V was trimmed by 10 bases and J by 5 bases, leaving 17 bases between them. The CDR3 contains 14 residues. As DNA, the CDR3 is TGCGCCACCGGTAGCGGCCCCAGGACCGGGGAGCTGTTTTTT. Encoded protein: CATGSGPRTGELFF.

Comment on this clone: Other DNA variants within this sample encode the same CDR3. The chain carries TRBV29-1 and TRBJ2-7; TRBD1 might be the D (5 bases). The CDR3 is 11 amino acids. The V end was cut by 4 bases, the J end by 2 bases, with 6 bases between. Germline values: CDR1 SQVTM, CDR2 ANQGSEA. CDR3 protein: CSVGGPYEQYF. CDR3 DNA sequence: TGCAGCGTTGGGGGCCCCTACGAGCAGTACTTC.

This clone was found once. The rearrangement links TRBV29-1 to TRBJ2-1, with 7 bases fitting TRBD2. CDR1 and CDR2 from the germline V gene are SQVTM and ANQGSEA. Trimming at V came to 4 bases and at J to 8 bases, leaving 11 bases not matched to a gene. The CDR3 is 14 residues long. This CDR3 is CSVGRRLADHEQFF. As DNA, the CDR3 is TGCAGCGTTGGGCGGAGGCTAGCGGATCATGAGCAGTTCTTC.

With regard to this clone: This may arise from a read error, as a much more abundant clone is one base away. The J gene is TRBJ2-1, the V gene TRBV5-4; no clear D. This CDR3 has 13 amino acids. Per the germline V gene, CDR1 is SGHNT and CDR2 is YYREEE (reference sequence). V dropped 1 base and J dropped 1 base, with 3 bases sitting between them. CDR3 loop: CASSLQSYNEQFF. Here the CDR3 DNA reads TGTGCCAGCAGCTTGCAGTCCTACAATGAGCAGTTCTTC. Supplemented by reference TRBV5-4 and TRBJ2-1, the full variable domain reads ETGVTQSPTHLIKTRGQQVTLRCSSQSGHNTVSWYQQALGQGPQFIFQYYREEENGRGNFPPRFSGLQFPNYSSELNVNALELDDSALYLCASSLQSYNEQFFGPGTRLTVL.

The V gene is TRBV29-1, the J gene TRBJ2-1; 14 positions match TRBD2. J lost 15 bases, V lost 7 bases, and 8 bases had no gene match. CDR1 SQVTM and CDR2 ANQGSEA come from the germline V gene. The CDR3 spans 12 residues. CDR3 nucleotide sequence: TGCAGCGCCCTGACTAGCGGGAGGGCGTGGTTCTTC. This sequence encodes CSALTSGRAWFF.

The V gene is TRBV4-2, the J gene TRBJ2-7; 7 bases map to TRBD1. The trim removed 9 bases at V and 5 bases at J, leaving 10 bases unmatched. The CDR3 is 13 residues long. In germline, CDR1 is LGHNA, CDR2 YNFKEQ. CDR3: CARAQGKRNEQYF. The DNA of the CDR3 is TGTGCCAGGGCACAGGGGAAGAGGAACGAGCAGTACTTC.

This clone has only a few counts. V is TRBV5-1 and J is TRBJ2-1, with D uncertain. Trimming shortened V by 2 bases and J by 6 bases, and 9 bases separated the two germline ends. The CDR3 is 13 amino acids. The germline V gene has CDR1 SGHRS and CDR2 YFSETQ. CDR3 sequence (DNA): TGCGCCAGCAGCTTTTCAGCGCGCAATGAGCAGTTCTTC. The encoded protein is CASSFSARNEQFF. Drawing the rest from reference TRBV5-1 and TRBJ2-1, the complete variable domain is KAGVTQTPRYLIKTRGQQVTLSCSPISGHRSVSWYQQTPGQGLQFLFEYFSETQRNKGNFPGRFSGRQFSNSRSEMNVSTLELGDSALYLCASSFSARNEQFFGPGTRLTVL.

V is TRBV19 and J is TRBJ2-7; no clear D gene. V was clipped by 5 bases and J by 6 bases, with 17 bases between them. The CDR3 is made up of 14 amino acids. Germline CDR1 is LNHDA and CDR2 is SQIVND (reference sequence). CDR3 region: CASSYNFRWGEQYF. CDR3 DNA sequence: TGTGCCAGTAGTTACAACTTCCGGTGGGGCGAGCAGTACTTC.

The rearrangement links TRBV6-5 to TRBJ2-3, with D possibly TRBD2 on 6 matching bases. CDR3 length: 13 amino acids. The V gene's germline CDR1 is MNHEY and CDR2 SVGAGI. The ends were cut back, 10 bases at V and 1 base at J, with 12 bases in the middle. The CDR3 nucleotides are TGTGCCACCCTAGCGAGAGGCACAGATACGCAGTATTTT. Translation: CATLARGTDTQYF.